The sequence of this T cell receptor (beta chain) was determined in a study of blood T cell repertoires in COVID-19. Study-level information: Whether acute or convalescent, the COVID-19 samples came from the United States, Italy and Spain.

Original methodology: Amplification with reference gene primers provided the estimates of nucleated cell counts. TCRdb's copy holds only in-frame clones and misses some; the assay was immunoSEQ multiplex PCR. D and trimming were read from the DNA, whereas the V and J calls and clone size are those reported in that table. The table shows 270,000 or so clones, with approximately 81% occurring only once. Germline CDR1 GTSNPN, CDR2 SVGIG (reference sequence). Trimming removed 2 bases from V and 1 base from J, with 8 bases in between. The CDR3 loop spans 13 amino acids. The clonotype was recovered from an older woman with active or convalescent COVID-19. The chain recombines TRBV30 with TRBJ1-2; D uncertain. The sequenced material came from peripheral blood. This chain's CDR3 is CAWSPGDNYGYTF. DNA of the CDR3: TGTGCCTGGAGTCCCGGGGATAACTATGGCTACACCTTC.